The next 6 T cell receptor beta chains were all read from a single sample in a study of identical twins. TCRdb called the 5' RACE reads again in MiXCR, with one record for every CDR3 protein. The sample has approximately 500,000 distinct CDR3 sequences, over 12% seen once. This sample was shared with a second study, whose subject was yellow fever vaccine responses in identical twins.

Sequenced material: CD4+ T cells sorted from blood. Receptors were obtained from a woman aged 18-30 years in good health.

The rearrangement joins TRBV20-1 to TRBJ2-7, with 8 nucleotides matching TRBD2. The ends lost 0 bases at V and 0 bases at J; junction bases unmatched: 4. CDR3 length: 15 residues. Germline loops: CDR1 DFQATT, CDR2 SNEGSKA (reference sequence). The CDR3 DNA is TGCAGTGCTAGAGAAGGGCTAGCGGGCTCCTACGAGCAGTACTTC. It yields the protein CSAREGLAGSYEQYF.

The table lists this clonotype with a few counts. This sequence joins TRBV14 and TRBJ1-5; no reliable D call. Germline values: CDR1 SGHDN, CDR2 FVKESK. This CDR3 is built from 13 residues. V was pared by 1 base and J by 7 bases, with 8 bases between. CDR3 coding DNA: TGTGCCAGCAGCCAAGGGATGGGCCAGCCCCAGCATTTT. Protein sequence: CASSQGMGQPQHF.

The chain employs TRBV28 and TRBJ2-1, with D tentatively TRBD1 (5 bases). The ends were cut back, 5 bases at V and 12 bases at J, with 14 bases in the middle. This CDR3 spans 12 amino acids. The germline gives CDR1 MDHEN, CDR2 SYDVKM. CDR3 bases: TGTGCCAGCAGTATTATAGGGGTAGGGCAGTTCTTC. It is translated as CASSIIGVGQFF.

The chain recombines TRBV29-1 with TRBJ2-2; TRBD2 matches 11 bases. The CDR3 runs 14 residues. V lost 6 bases to trimming and J lost 7 bases; unmatched junction nucleotides: 7. Germline V CDR1 and CDR2: SQVTM, ANQGSEA. CDR3 sequence: CSVALAGVLGELFF. CDR3 nucleotide sequence: TGCAGCGTGGCACTAGCGGGAGTACTCGGGGAGCTGTTTTTT.

The chain recombines TRBV12-3 or TRBV12-4 with TRBJ2-1, with TRBD2 identical over 10 bases. The CDR3 loop spans 18 amino acids. V gave up 10 bases and J gave up 0 bases; unmatched junction bases: 15. The CDR3: CAICFRLAGASSYNEQFF. The CDR3, as DNA: TGTGCCATCTGTTTTCGGCTAGCGGGGGCCAGCTCCTACAATGAGCAGTTCTTC.

This clonotype was found a few times. CDR3 in amino acids: CASSPGAWNSPLHF. The CDR3 nucleotides are TGTGCCAGCAGCCCCGGCGCGTGGAATTCACCCCTCCACTTT. V usage is TRBV27 and J usage is TRBJ1-6, with D uncertain. This CDR3 is 14 amino acids long. Germline CDR1 reads MNHEY; CDR2 reads SMNVEV (reference sequence). V was cut by 6 bases and J by 7 bases, with 13 bases left in between.